The source of this T cell receptor (beta chain) is a study of T cells in tuberculosis. Libraries were prepared by immunoSEQ multiplex PCR; TCRdb keeps only in-frame clonotypes and omits some of them. The data contain about 33,000 clones, 87% of them seen just once; the ten biggest clones take up 5.4%. The V and J ends lost 4 bases and 7 bases, in that order; junction bases with no gene match: 7. The germline CDR1 and CDR2 sequences are MNHNS and SASEGT. The CDR3 contains 14 residues. Regarding time point: new active TB diagnosis, blood taken before or within 7 days of starting treatment. Included patients were adults of at least 18, HIV-seronegative, South African. Each clinical donor contributed on average approximately 100,000 T cells from unsorted cryopreserved PBMC.

The V gene is TRBV6-1, the J gene TRBJ2-1; 7 bases line up with TRBD2. The sequence was obtained from an adult with tuberculosis. Sequencing used PBMCs, obtained at tuberculosis diagnosis. The CDR3: CASSVAGVGNEQFF. DNA for the CDR3: TGTGCCAGCAGTGTGGCGGGAGTGGGAAATGAGCAGTTCTTC.